A single sample is the source of the 17 T cell receptor beta chains below, sequenced in a study of response to subunit inactivated influenza vaccine. MiXCR, applied by TCRdb to the RT-PCR reads, yields one record per CDR3 protein. The sample lists about 580,000 distinct CDR3 sequences; roughly 15% were seen once. Sequences were derived from PBMCs from blood, sampled roughly 12 days after vaccination. These receptors were collected from a man aged 50-59 years who received an inactivated influenza vaccine.

The chain employs TRBV5-1 and TRBJ2-7, with TRBD2 identical over 12 bases. With V trimmed by 4 bases and J by 5 bases, 16 bases remained unmatched. This CDR3 is 18 amino acids long. CDR1 and CDR2 from the germline V gene are SGHRS and YFSETQ. CDR3 sequence reads: CASSVLAGGPSSAHEQYF. The CDR3 DNA reads as TGCGCCAGCAGCGTCCTAGCGGGAGGGCCTTCATCAGCTCACGAGCAGTACTTC.

This clonotype has more than one count but fewer than ten. The gene calls are TRBV20-1 and TRBJ2-7, with a weak D call TRBD1 (6 bases). The ends were cut back, 0 bases at V and 0 bases at J, with 12 bases in the middle. The CDR3 loop spans 15 amino acids. Per the germline V gene, CDR1 is DFQATT and CDR2 is SNEGSKA (reference sequence). The CDR3 DNA reads TGCAGTGCTAGAGATTTGGACAGATACTCCTACGAGCAGTACTTC. Translation gives CSARDLDRYSYEQYF.

This clonotype was counted at least ten times. This sequence joins TRBV5-1 and TRBJ1-6; D uncertain. This CDR3 comprises 13 residues. Germline V CDR1 and CDR2: SGHRS, YFSETQ. V was shortened by 4 bases and J by 9 bases, with 11 bases between the two germline ends. CDR3 loop: CASSPEHGSPLHF. The CDR3 DNA reads TGCGCCAGCAGCCCCGAACATGGTTCACCCCTCCACTTT.

The V and J genes are TRBV7-8 and TRBJ2-1, with D perhaps TRBD1 or TRBD2 (5 bases each). CDR1 SGHVS and CDR2 FQNEAQ come from the germline V gene. The CDR3 extends over 12 amino acids. Trimming removed 5 bases from V and 14 bases from J, with 16 bases in between. The DNA for the CDR3 is TGTGCCAGCAGCGATAGGGGAATGAGGGAGTTCTTC. Protein sequence: CASSDRGMREFF.

The table lists this clonotype with a few counts. The chain recombines TRBV12-3 or TRBV12-4 with TRBJ1-5, with D perhaps TRBD1 (5 bases). The CDR3 is 14 amino acids. Trimming left V 6 bases short and J 4 bases short, with 13 bases between. Written as DNA, the CDR3 is TGTGCCAGCAGCTTATACAGGCCTAATCAGCCCCAGCATTTT. Translated: CASSLYRPNQPQHF.

This clonotype was seen more than once but under ten times. This chain joins TRBV20-1 and TRBJ2-7; 9 bases fit TRBD2. The ends lost 0 bases at V and 3 bases at J; junction bases unmatched: 9. The CDR3 spans 16 residues. CDR1 DFQATT and CDR2 SNEGSKA come from the germline V gene (reference sequence). CDR3 DNA sequence: TGCAGTGCTAGAGATCTGGAGCGGGAGGTTTTCTACGAGCAGTACTTC. This gives the protein CSARDLEREVFYEQYF.

The table lists this clonotype with many counts. The V call is TRBV5-1, the J call TRBJ2-2; a possible D gene is TRBD2 (6 bases). The V gene lost 3 bases and the J gene lost 6 bases, with 18 bases spanning the gap. The CDR3 contains 16 residues. Looked up from germline, CDR1 is SGHRS and CDR2 is YFSETQ. CDR3 protein: CASSSWGEISAGELFF. The CDR3 DNA reads as TGCGCCAGCAGCTCGTGGGGGGAGATAAGCGCCGGGGAGCTGTTTTTT. Full variable domain (remainder filled in from reference TRBV5-1 and TRBJ2-2): KAGVTQTPRYLIKTRGQQVTLSCSPISGHRSVSWYQQTPGQGLQFLFEYFSETQRNKGNFPGRFSGRQFSNSRSEMNVSTLELGDSALYLCASSSWGEISAGELFFGEGSRLTVL.

The rearrangement joins TRBV7-9 to TRBJ2-1; TRBD1 matches at 10 bases. This CDR3 comprises 16 residues. CDR1 is SEHNR and CDR2 is FQNEAQ in the germline V gene (reference sequence). V lost 4 bases and J lost 8; bases outside the gene matches: 11. In DNA form, the CDR3 reads TGTGCCAGCAGCTCCAGACAGGGGGCGCAGAGTTATGAGCAGTTCTTC. Protein sequence: CASSSRQGAQSYEQFF. Based on the CDR3 plus reference TRBV7-9 and TRBJ2-1, the full variable domain is DTGVSQNPRHKITKRGQNVTFRCDPISEHNRLYWYRQTLGQGPEFLTYFQNEAQLEKSRLLSDRFSAERPKGSFSTLEIQRTEQGDSAMYLCASSSRQGAQSYEQFFGPGTRLTVL.

The rearrangement joins TRBV27 to TRBJ2-1; the match to TRBD2 covers 9 bases. This CDR3 is 14 amino acids long. Germline trimming cut 8 bases from V and 2 bases from J; bases unmatched to any gene: 4. Germline V CDR1 and CDR2: MNHEY, SMNVEV (reference sequence). The CDR3 DNA reads as TGTGCCAGCGGGCGGGGGGGTCCCTACAATGAGCAGTTCTTC. Its translation: CASGRGGPYNEQFF.

J is TRBJ2-2 and V is TRBV28; 10 bases agree with TRBD2. J lost 9 bases, V lost 8 bases, and 12 bases had no gene match. Germline values: CDR1 MDHEN, CDR2 SYDVKM. This CDR3 has 15 residues. CDR3 in DNA: TGTGCCAGCCAAGAACCGGGACTAGCGTCTTGGGAGCTGTTTTTT. Its protein product is CASQEPGLASWELFF. Together with reference TRBV28 and TRBJ2-2, the CDR3 gives the full variable domain: DVKVTQSSRYLVKRTGEKVFLECVQDMDHENMFWYRQDPGLGLRLIYFSYDVKMKEKGDIPEGYSVSREKKERFSLILESASTNQTSMYLCASQEPGLASWELFFGEGSRLTVL.

The chain has TRBV20-1 and TRBJ2-2, with 7 bases matching TRBD2. Germline trimming cut 3 bases from V and 1 base from J; bases unmatched to any gene: 2. Per germline, CDR1 DFQATT and CDR2 SNEGSKA (reference sequence). This CDR3 spans 14 amino acids. The DNA of the CDR3 is TGCAGTGCTAGCGGGGGGTTGAACACCGGGGAGCTGTTTTTT. Translating gives CSASGGLNTGELFF.

This clonotype came up many times. The chain combines TRBV5-6 with TRBJ2-2; 7 bases map to TRBD2. With 0 bases clipped from V and 1 base from J, the junction kept 9 bases outside the gene matches. Looked up from germline, CDR1 is SGHDT and CDR2 is YYEEEE. The CDR3 covers 18 residues. The CDR3 is CASSLVGSGPLNTGELFF. The CDR3 bases are TGTGCCAGCAGCTTGGTTGGTAGCGGGCCGTTGAACACCGGGGAGCTGTTTTTT.

This clonotype has just a few counts. V and J are TRBV2 and TRBJ2-1, with a weak D call TRBD2 (7 bases). CDR1 is SNHLY, CDR2 FYNNEI, per germline. The CDR3 is 17 amino acids. V lost 6 bases to trimming and J lost 4 bases, with 22 bases between them. CDR3 in DNA: TGTGCCAGCAGGGGACTGGCCGGGGGGCCCCGTTACAATGAGCAGTTCTTC. This sequence encodes CASRGLAGGPRYNEQFF. Full variable domain (missing parts from reference TRBV2 and TRBJ2-1): EPEVTQTPSHQVTQMGQEVILRCVPISNHLYFYWYRQILGQKVEFLVSFYNNEISEKSEIFDDQFSVERPDGSNFTLKIRSTKLEDSAMYFCASRGLAGGPRYNEQFFGPGTRLTVL.

The genes are TRBV4-2 and TRBJ1-4; a weak D match, TRBD1 (6 bases). The CDR3 is 15 residues long. From germline, CDR1 is LGHNA and CDR2 YNFKEQ. Trimming stripped 7 bases from V and 3 bases from J, with 15 bases between. The chain's CDR3 is CASITFPGANEKLFF. CDR3 nucleotide sequence: TGTGCCAGCATTACTTTCCCAGGGGCTAATGAAAAACTGTTTTTT.

This clonotype has a handful of counts. The genes are TRBV6-1 and TRBJ1-2, with D uncertain. The CDR3 loop spans 18 amino acids. Per the germline V gene, CDR1 is MNHNS and CDR2 is SASEGT. V was shortened by 6 bases and J by 2 bases, with 25 bases between the two germline ends. The CDR3 spells CASRDLSGGEYLNYGYTF. The CDR3 region has the DNA TGTGCCAGCAGAGACCTGTCCGGCGGGGAATATCTAAACTATGGCTACACCTTC.

This sequence joins TRBV5-5 and TRBJ2-3; TRBD2 agrees at 7 bases. The germline CDR1 and CDR2 sequences are SGHKS and YYEKEE (reference sequence). Germline trimming cut 2 bases from V and 2 bases from J; bases unmatched to any gene: 8. The CDR3 contains 16 residues. CDR3: CASSFRREPVTDTQYF. For the CDR3, the DNA is TGTGCCAGCAGCTTCCGGCGGGAGCCCGTCACAGATACGCAGTATTTT.

This clonotype came up a few times. V and J are TRBV20-1 and TRBJ1-4; D uncertain. This CDR3 spans 13 amino acids. The germline V and J ends were trimmed by 0 bases and 6 bases, with 8 bases remaining between them. Per the germline V gene, CDR1 is DFQATT and CDR2 is SNEGSKA (reference sequence). The CDR3 DNA reads TGCAGTGCTAGAGATGGTCCCCATGAAAAACTGTTTTTT. Its protein is CSARDGPHEKLFF.